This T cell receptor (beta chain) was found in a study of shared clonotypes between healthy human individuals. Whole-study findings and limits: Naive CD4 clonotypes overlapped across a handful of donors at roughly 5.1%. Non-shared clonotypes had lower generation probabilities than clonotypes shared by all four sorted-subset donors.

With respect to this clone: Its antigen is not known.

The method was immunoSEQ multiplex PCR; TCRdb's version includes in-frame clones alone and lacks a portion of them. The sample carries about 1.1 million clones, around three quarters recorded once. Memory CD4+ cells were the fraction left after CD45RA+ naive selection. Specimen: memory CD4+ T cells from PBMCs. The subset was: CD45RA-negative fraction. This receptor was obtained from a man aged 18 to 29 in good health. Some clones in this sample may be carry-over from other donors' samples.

For the CDR3, the DNA is TGTGCCAGCAGCCAACTTCAGGGAATAAACATTCAGTACTTC. As protein: CASSQLQGINIQYF. J is TRBJ2-4 and V is TRBV4-2, with D perhaps matching TRBD1 (5 bases). Trimming removed 2 bases at V and 6 bases at J, with 11 bases between. In germline, CDR1 is LGHNA, CDR2 YNFKEQ. The CDR3 consists of 14 residues.